The source of this T cell receptor beta chain is a study of T cell repertoires in cytomegalovirus infection. Study summary: CMV infection plus the matching HLA type was flagged by public TCR beta signatures.

One entry per CDR3 protein results from TCRdb running MiXCR on the reads. The sample holds roughly 120,000 distinct CDR3 sequences; 25% to 30% are singletons and the top ten take about three quarters. This clonotype was detected only a few times. Antigen specificity is unknown. Germline V gives CDR1 DFQATT, CDR2 SNEGSKA (reference sequence). This CDR3 region has 16 residues. V was pared by 3 bases and J by 0 bases, with 15 bases between. The sequenced sample was CD8+ T cells from cultured PBMCs, obtained from culture after CMV antigen stimulation. The V gene is TRBV20-1, the J gene TRBJ1-5; D remains ambiguous. The sequence derives from a human donor in good health (CMV status not recorded). Some clones in this sample may be carry-over from other donors' samples. The CDR3 sequence is CSARPGPLYSNQPQHF. The CDR3 DNA reads as TGCAGTGCTAGGCCGGGTCCCCTATATAGCAATCAGCCCCAGCATTTT.